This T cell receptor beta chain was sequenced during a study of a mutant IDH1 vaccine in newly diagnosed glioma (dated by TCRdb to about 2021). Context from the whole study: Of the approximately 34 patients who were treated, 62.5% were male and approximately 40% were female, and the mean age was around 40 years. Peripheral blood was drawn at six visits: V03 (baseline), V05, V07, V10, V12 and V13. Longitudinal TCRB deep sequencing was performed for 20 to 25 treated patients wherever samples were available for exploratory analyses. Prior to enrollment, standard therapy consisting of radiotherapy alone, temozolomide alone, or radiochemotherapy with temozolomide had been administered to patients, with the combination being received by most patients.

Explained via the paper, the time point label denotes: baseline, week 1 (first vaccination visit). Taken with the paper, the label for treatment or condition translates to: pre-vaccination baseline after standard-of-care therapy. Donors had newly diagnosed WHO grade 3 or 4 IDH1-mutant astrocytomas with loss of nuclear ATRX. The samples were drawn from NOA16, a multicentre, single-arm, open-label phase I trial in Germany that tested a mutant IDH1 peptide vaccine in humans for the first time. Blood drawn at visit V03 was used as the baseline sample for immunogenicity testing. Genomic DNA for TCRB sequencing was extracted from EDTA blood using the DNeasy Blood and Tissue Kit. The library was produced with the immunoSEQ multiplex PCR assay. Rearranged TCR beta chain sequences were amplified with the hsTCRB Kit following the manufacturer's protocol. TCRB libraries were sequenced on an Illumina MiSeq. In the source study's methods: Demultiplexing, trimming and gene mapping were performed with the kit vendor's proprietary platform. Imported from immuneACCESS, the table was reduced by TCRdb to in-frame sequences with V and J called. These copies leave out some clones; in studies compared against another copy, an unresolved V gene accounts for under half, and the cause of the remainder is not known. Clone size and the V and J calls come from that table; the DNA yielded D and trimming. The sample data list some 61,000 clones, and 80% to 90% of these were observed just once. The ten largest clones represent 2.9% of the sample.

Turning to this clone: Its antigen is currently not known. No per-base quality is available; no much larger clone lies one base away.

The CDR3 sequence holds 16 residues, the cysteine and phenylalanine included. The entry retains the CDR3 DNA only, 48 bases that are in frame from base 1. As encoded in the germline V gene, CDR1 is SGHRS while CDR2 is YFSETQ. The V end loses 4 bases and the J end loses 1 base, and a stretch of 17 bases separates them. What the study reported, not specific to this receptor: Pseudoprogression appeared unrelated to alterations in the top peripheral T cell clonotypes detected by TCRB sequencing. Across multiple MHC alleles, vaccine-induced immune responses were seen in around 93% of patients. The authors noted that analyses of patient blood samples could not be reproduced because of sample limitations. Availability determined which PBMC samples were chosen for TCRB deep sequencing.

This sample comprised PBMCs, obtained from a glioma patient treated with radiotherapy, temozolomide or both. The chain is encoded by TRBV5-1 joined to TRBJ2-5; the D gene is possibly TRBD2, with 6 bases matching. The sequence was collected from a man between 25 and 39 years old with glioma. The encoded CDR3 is CASSPGTFAGQETQYF. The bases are TGCGCCAGCAGCCCCGGGACTTTCGCGGGCCAAGAGACCCAGTACTTC.